This TCR beta chain originates from a study of T cell responses to AZD1222 COVID-19 vaccine. The data were produced by immunoSEQ multiplex PCR, yet TCRdb's version contains in-frame clones alone and is incomplete. The sample carries more than 100,000 clones, 87% recorded once. On this clone itself: Its specificity is unknown.

V was shortened by 2 bases and J by 8 bases, with 16 bases between the two germline ends. The germline CDR1 and CDR2 sequences are SGHRS and YFSETQ. The CDR3 has 15 amino acids. Whole-study results and caveats: All repertoire sampling was performed exclusively after the peak T cell response. Among spike-specific TCRs, nearly half reportedly target unmutated variant regions. Spike regions recognized by vaccine-associated CD4 TCRs spanned the protein, led by 160-218 and 743-854. Most donors were white British and more were female, and clonal diversity was possibly underestimated.

The chain couples TRBV5-1 to TRBJ2-2; possible D gene TRBD1, 6 bases. The sequencing here drew on peripheral blood, taken on day 0 of AZD1222 vaccination. The sequence was obtained from an adult in good health. The CDR3 DNA follows: TGCGCCAGCAGCTTAGGACAGATAACACCTGGGGAGCTGTTTTTT. Protein: CASSLGQITPGELFF.